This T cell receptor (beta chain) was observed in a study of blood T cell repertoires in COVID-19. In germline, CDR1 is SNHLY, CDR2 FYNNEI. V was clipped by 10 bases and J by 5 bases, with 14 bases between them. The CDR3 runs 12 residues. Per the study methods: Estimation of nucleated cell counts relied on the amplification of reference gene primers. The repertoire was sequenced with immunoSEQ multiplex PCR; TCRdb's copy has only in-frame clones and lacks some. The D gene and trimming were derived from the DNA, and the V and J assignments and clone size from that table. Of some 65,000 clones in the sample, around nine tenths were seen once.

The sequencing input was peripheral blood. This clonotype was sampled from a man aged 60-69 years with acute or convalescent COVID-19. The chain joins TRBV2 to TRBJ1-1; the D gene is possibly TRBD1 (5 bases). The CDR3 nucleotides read TGTGCCACTCAGCAGCAGGGAACTGAAGCTTTCTTT. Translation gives CATQQQGTEAFF. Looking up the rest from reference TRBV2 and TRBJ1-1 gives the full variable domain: EPEVTQTPSHQVTQMGQEVILRCVPISNHLYFYWYRQILGQKVEFLVSFYNNEISEKSEIFDDQFSVERPDGSNFTLKIRSTKLEDSAMYFCATQQQGTEAFFGQGTRLTVV.